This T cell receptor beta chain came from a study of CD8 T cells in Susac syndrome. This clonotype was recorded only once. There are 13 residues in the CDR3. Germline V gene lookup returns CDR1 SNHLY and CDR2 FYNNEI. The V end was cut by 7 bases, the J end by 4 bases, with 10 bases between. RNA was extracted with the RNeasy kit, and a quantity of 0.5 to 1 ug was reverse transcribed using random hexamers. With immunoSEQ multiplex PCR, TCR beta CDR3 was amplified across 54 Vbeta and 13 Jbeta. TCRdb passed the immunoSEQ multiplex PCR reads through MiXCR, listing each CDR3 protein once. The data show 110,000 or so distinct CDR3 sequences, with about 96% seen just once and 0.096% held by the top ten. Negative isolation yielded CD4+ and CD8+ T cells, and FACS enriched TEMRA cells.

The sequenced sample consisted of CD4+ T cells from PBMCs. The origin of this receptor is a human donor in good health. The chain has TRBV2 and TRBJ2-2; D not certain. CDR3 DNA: TGTGCCAGCAACCCAGCCGGCACCGGGGAGCTGTTTTTT. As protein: CASNPAGTGELFF. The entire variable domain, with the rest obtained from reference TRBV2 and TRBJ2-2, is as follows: EPEVTQTPSHQVTQMGQEVILRCVPISNHLYFYWYRQILGQKVEFLVSFYNNEISEKSEIFDDQFSVERPDGSNFTLKIRSTKLEDSAMYFCASNPAGTGELFFGEGSRLTVL.